This T cell receptor (beta chain) was identified in a study of blood T cells in healthy people across ages. The wider study: Using template switching, researchers captured about one barcoded beta molecule for each two T cells. Study outcomes and limitations: Higher naive T cell percentage went strongly together with higher TCR beta diversity. Older age coincided with a roughly linear decline in TCR beta diversity per million T cells.

Primers used in a second PCR of roughly 6 to 12 cycles were a sample-barcoded 5' primer and a J-beta primer mix. MiXCR, applied by TCRdb to the 5' RACE reads, yields one record per CDR3 protein. This repertoire shows 1.5 million to 2 million distinct CDR3 sequences, over 25% found once; its top ten account for 7.7%. This CDR3 comprises 16 residues. V shed 10 bases and J shed 4 bases, with 23 bases lying between them. Germline V gene sequence: CDR1 ENHRY, CDR2 SYGVKD. For this clonotype: The target antigen is unknown.

Sequencing was carried out using blood. This TCR was sampled from a woman aged 30 to 39 in good health. The rearrangement joins TRBV10-3 to TRBJ2-1, with D unresolved. As DNA, the CDR3 is TGTGCCACCAAAAACGAGCGTGAACCGTTATACAATGAGCAGTTCTTC. This translates into CATKNEREPLYNEQFF.